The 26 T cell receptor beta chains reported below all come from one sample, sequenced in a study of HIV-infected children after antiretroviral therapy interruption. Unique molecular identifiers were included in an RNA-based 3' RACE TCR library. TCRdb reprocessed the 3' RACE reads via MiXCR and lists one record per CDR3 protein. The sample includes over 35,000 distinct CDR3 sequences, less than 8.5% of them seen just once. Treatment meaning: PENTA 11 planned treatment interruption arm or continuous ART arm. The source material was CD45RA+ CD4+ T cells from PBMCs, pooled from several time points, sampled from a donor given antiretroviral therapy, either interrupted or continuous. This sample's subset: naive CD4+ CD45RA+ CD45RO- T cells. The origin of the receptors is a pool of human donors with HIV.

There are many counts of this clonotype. Here the CDR3 DNA reads TGTGCCATCAGTCCACAGGGGTTGTCTGGAAACACCATATATTTT. Amino acid sequence: CAISPQGLSGNTIYF. The chain links TRBV10-3 to TRBJ1-3, with 7 bases identical to TRBD1. CDR3 length: 15 residues. Germline V lookup: CDR1 ENHRY, CDR2 SYGVKD. Germline trimming cut 5 bases from V and 1 base from J; bases unmatched to any gene: 5.

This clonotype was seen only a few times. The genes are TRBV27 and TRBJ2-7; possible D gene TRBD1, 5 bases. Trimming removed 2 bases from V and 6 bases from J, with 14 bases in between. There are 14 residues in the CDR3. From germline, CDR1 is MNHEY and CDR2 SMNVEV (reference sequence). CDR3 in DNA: TGTGCCAGCAGTTTAACAGCAGGGCTAAGCGAGCAGTACTTC. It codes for CASSLTAGLSEQYF.

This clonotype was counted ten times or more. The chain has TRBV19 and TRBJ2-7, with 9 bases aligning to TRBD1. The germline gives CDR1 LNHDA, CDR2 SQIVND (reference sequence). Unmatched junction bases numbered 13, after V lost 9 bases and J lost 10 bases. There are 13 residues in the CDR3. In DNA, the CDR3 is TGTGCCAGCAGCCTGGACAGGGGCTATGAACAGTACTTC. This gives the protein CASSLDRGYEQYF. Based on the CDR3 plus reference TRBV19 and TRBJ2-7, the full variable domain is DGGITQSPKYLFRKEGQNVTLSCEQNLNHDAMYWYRQDPGQGLRLIYYSQIVNDFQKGDIAEGYSVSREKKESFPLTVTSAQKNPTAFYLCASSLDRGYEQYFGPGTRLTVT.

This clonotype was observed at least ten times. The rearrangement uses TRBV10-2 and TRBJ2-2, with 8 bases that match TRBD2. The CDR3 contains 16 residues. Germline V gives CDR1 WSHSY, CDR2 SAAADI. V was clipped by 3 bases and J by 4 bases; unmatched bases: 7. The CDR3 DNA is TGCGCCAGCAGTGATCGGGCGGGAGGAAGCACCGGGGAGCTGTTTTTT. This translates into CASSDRAGGSTGELFF.

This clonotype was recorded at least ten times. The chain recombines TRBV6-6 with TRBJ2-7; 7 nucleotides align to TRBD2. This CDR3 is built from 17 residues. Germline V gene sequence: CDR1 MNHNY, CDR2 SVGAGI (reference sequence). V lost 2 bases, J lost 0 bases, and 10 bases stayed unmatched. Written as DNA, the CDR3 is TGTGCCAGCAGTTACCCTCAGGGAGGGGATAGCTCCTACGAGCAGTACTTC. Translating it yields CASSYPQGGDSSYEQYF.

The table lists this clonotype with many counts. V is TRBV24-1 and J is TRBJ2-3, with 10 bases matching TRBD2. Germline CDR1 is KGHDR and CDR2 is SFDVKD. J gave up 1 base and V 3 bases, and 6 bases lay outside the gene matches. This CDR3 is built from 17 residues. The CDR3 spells CATSDGGLAVGTDTQYF. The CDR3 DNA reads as TGTGCCACCAGTGATGGCGGACTAGCGGTGGGCACAGATACGCAGTATTTT.

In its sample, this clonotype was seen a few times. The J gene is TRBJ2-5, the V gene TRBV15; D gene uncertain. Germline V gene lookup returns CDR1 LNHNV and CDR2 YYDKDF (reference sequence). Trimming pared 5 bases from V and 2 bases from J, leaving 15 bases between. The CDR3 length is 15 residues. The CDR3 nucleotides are TGTGCCACCAGCCTTATGCTAACAAATCAAGAGACCCAGTACTTC. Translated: CATSLMLTNQETQYF. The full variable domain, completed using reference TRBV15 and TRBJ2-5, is DAMVIQNPRYQVTQFGKPVTLSCSQTLNHNVMYWYQQKSSQAPKLLFHYYDKDFNNEADTPDNFQSRRPNTSFCFLDIRSPGLGDTAMYLCATSLMLTNQETQYFGPGTRLLVL.

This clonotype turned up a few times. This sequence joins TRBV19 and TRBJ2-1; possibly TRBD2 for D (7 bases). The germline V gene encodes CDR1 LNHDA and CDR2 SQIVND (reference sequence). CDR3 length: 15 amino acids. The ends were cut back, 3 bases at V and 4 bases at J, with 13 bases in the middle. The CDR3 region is CASSIKRGHYNEQFF. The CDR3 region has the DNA TGTGCCAGTAGTATCAAGCGGGGACATTACAATGAGCAGTTCTTC.

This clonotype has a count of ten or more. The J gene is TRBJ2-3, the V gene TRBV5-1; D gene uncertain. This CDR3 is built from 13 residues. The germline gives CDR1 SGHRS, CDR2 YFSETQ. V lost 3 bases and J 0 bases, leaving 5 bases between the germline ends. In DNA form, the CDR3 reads TGCGCCAGCAGCTCCGGCAGCACAGATACGCAGTATTTT. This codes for CASSSGSTDTQYF.

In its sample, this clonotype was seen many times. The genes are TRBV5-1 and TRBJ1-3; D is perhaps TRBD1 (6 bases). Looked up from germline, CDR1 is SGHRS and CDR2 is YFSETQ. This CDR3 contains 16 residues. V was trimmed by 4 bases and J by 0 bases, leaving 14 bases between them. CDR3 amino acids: CASSTQPGASGNTIYF. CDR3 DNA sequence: TGCGCCAGCAGCACTCAACCGGGGGCCTCTGGAAACACCATATATTTT. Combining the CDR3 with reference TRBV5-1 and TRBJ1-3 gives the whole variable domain KAGVTQTPRYLIKTRGQQVTLSCSPISGHRSVSWYQQTPGQGLQFLFEYFSETQRNKGNFPGRFSGRQFSNSRSEMNVSTLELGDSALYLCASSTQPGASGNTIYFGEGSWLTVV.

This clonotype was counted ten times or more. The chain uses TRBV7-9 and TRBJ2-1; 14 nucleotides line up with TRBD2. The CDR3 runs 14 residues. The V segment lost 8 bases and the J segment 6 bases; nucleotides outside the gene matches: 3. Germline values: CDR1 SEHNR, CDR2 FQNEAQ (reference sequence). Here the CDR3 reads CASETSGRANEQFF. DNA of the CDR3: TGTGCCAGCGAGACTAGCGGGAGGGCCAATGAGCAGTTCTTC.

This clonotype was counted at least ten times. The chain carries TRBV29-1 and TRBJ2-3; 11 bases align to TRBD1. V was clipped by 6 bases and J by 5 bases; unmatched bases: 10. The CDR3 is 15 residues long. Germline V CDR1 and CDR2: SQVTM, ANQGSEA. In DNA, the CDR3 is TGCAGCGTACAAATAGGACAGGGGGCAGGAGATACGCAGTATTTT. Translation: CSVQIGQGAGDTQYF.

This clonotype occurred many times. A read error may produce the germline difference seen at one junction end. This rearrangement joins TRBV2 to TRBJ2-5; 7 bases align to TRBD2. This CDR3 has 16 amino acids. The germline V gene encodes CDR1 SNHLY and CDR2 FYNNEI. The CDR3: CASSLETGGGQDTQYF. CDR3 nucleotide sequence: TGTGCCAGCAGCTTAGAAACTGGGGGAGGGCAAGACACCCAGTACTTT.

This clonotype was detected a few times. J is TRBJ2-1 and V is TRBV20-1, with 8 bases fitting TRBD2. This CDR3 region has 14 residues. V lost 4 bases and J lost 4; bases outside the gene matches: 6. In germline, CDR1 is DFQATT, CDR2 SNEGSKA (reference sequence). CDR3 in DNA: TGCAGTGCTACATCTAGCGGGCTTTACAATGAGCAGTTCTTC. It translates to CSATSSGLYNEQFF.

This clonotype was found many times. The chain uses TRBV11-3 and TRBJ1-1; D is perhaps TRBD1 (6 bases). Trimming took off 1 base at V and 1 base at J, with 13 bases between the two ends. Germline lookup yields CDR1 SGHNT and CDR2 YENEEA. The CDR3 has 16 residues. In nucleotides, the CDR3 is TGTGCCAGCAGCTTAGCGGGGGGCGTAAAGAACACTGAAGCTTTCTTT. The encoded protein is CASSLAGGVKNTEAFF.

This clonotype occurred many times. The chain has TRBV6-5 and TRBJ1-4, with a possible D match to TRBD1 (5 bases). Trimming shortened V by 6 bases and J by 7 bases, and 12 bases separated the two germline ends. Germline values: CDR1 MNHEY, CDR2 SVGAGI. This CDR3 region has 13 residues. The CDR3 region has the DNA TGTGCCAGCAGGTCTACAGGAGTTGAAAAACTGTTTTTT. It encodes CASRSTGVEKLFF.

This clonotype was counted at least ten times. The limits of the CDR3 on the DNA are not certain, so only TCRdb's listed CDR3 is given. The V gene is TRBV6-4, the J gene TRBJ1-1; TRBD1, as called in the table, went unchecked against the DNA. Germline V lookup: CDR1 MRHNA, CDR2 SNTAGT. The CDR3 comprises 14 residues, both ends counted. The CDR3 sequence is CASSSSGANTEAFF.

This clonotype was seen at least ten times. The CDR3, as DNA: TGTGCCAGCAGCGTAGAGTTGAGGACTAGCGGGCCCAATGAGCAGTTCTTC. It yields the protein CASSVELRTSGPNEQFF. The chain has TRBV9 and TRBJ2-1; TRBD2 matches 11 bases. Germline V gene data show CDR1 as SGDLS and CDR2 as YYNGEE. The CDR3 is made up of 17 amino acids. Trimming cost V 0 bases and J 6 bases; bases outside gene matches: 8.

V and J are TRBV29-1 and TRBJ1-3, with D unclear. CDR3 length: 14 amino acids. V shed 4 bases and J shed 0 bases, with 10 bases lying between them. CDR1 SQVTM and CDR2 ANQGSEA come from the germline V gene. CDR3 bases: TGCAGCGTTGTAGGCCTTTTCTCTGGAAACACCATATATTTT. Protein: CSVVGLFSGNTIYF.

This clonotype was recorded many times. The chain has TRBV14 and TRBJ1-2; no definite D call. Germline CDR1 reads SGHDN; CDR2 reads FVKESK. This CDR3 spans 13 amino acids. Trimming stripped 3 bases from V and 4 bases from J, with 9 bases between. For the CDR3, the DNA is TGTGCCAGCAGCCAGAGACGGAGCTATGGCTACACCTTC. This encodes CASSQRRSYGYTF. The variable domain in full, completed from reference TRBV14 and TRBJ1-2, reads EAGVTQFPSHSVIEKGQTVTLRCDPISGHDNLYWYRRVMGKEIKFLLHFVKESKQDESGMPNNRFLAERTGGTYSTLKVQPAELEDSGVYFCASSQRRSYGYTFGSGTRLTVV.

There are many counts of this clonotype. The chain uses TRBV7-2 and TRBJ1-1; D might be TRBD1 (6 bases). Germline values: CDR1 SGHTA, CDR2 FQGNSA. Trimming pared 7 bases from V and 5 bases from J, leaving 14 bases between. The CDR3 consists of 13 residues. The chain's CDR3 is CASKTGTGTEAFF. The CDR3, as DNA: TGTGCCAGCAAAACAGGGACGGGGACTGAAGCTTTCTTT.

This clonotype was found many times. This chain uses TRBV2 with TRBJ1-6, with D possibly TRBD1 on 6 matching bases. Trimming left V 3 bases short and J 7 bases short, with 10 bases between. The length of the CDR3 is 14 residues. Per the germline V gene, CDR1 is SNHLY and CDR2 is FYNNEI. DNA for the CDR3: TGTGCCAGCAGTGACCAGGGGCCAAATTCACCCCTCCACTTT. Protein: CASSDQGPNSPLHF.

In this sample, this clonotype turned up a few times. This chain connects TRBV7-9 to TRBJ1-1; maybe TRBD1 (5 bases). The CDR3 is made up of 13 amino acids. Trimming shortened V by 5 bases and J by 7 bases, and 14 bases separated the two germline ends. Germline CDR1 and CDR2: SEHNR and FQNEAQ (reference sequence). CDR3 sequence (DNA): TGTGCCAGCAGCCTAAGTCGGGGCAGTGAAGCTTTCTTT. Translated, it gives CASSLSRGSEAFF.

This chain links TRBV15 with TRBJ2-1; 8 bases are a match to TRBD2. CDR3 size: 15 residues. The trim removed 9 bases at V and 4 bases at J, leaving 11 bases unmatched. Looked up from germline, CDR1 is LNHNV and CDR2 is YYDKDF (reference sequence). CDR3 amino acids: CATANGTRRYNEQFF. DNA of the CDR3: TGTGCCACGGCCAACGGGACTAGGAGGTACAATGAGCAGTTCTTC.

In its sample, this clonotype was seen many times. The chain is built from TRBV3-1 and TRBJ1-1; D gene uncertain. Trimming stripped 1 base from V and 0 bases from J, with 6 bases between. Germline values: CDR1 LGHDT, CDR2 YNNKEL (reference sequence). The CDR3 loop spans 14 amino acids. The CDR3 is CASSQGDMNTEAFF. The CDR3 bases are TGTGCCAGCAGCCAAGGAGATATGAACACTGAAGCTTTCTTT.

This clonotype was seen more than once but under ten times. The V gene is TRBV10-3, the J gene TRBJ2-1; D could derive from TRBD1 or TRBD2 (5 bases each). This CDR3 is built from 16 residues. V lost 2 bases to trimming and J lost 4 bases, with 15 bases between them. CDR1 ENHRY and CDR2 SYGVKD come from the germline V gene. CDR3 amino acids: CAISEKVGTPYNEQFF. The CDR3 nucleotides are TGTGCCATCAGTGAGAAGGTGGGGACCCCTTACAATGAGCAGTTCTTC.